This T cell receptor (beta chain) was recorded in a study of T cell repertoires in cytomegalovirus infection. The overall study: Both a matching HLA type and CMV infection were indicated by public TCR beta signatures.

There are many counts of this clonotype. Antigen unknown. Broader study findings: The study identified carriers of CMV plus the relevant HLA from cumulative public TCR beta family frequency. CMV-specific TCR beta clonotypes restricted by HLA-C were the ones dominating the ex vivo response.

Between the trimmed V and J ends, which lost 5 bases and 5 bases, there was a span of 16 bases. Germline CDR1 is MNHEY and CDR2 is SVGEGT. There are 15 residues in the CDR3. Each CDR3 protein gets one entry after TCRdb re-called the reads with MiXCR. In the table there are 290,000 or so distinct CDR3 sequences, 9.6% of which are singletons. The chain employs TRBV6-2 or TRBV6-3 and TRBJ2-1; D unresolved. The TCR originated in a human donor in good health (CMV status not recorded). Some clones in this sample may be carry-over from other donors' samples. Sample: PBMCs. In nucleotides, the CDR3 is TGTGCCAGCAGTGGGTTTGATATGGTCAACAATGAGCAGTTCTTC. This sequence encodes CASSGFDMVNNEQFF.